This T cell receptor (beta chain) is drawn from a study of T cells in Graves' hyperthyroidism and ophthalmopathy. This clonotype came up many times. Trimming took 0 bases from V and 2 from J, leaving 12 bases between them. Germline V gives CDR1 SGHDT, CDR2 YYEEEE. The CDR3 covers 16 residues. Researchers took RNA transcripts and amplified the TCR beta CDR3 regions from them. A set of HTBI primers served as the primers for a first-round RT-PCR of the TCR CDR3. TCRdb re-called the multiplex PCR reads through MiXCR, storing one row per CDR3 protein. The sample has approximately 590,000 distinct CDR3 sequences, around 16% seen once.

This receptor was obtained from a woman in her thirties with Graves' hyperthyroidism. Material for sequencing was blood. The J gene is TRBJ2-1, the V gene TRBV5-6; D might be TRBD2 (6 bases). CDR3 DNA: TGTGCCAGCAGCTTGGACCGGGACTTTGCCTACAATGAGCAGTTCTTC. As protein: CASSLDRDFAYNEQFF.